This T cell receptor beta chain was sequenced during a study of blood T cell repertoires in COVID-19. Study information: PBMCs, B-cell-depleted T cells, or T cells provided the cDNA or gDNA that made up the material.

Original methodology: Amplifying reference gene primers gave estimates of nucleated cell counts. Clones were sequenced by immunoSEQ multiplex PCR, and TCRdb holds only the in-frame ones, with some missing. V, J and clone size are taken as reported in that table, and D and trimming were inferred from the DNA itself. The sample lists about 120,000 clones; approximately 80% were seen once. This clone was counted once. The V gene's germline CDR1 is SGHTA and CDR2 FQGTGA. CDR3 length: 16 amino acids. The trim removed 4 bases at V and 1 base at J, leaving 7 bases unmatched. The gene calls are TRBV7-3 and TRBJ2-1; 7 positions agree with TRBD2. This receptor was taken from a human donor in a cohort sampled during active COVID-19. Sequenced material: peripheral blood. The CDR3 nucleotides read TGTGCCAGCAGCTCCCGGGGGGTAGGGTCCTACAATGAGCAGTTCTTC. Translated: CASSSRGVGSYNEQFF.